These 10 T cell receptor beta chains were sequenced from one sample in a study of blood T cell repertoires in COVID-19. Produced via immunoSEQ multiplex PCR; TCRdb's table is partial and in-frame only. The sample lists around 80,000 clones, approximately 78% seen once, with 15% to 17% in the top ten. The sequencing sample was made of peripheral blood. These receptors all come from a woman of 80 years or more with acute or convalescent COVID-19.

The chain has TRBV20-1 and TRBJ1-6; D call uncertain. V was clipped by 1 base and J by 10 bases, with 5 bases between them. Germline V gene lookup returns CDR1 DFQATT and CDR2 SNEGSKA (reference sequence). The CDR3 length is 11 residues. The CDR3 spells CSARGSSPLHF. The CDR3 DNA reads TGCAGTGCTAGAGGTTCGTCACCCCTCCACTTT.

The chain links TRBV6-5 to TRBJ1-3, with D hard to call. The CDR3 consists of 16 residues. Trimming cost V 0 bases and J 2 bases, with 11 bases left between them. Germline V lookup: CDR1 MNHEY, CDR2 SVGAGI. Written as DNA, the CDR3 is TGTGCCAGCAGTTACTCGAAACGTAGTGCTGGAAACACCATATATTTT. The encoded protein is CASSYSKRSAGNTIYF.

This chain joins TRBV19 and TRBJ1-2; the D is unclear. V lost 4 bases, J lost 0 bases, and 12 bases lay in between. The CDR3 length is 15 residues. Germline assignment: CDR1 LNHDA and CDR2 SQIVND (reference sequence). CDR3 in DNA: TGTGCCAGTAGTAGCCAGGCGAAAACTAACTATGGCTACACCTTC. This codes for CASSSQAKTNYGYTF.

The V gene is TRBV11-2, the J gene TRBJ1-4; D may be TRBD1 (6 bases). The CDR3 has 15 residues. The V and J ends lost 0 bases and 7 bases respectively, with 12 bases between them. Germline values: CDR1 SGHAT, CDR2 FQNNGV. In nucleotides, the CDR3 is TGTGCCAGCAGCTTAGATGCCAGGGGTGGTGAAAAACTGTTTTTT. The encoded protein is CASSLDARGGEKLFF. Full variable domain (missing parts from reference TRBV11-2 and TRBJ1-4): EAGVAQSPRYKIIEKRQSVAFWCNPISGHATLYWYQQILGQGPKLLIQFQNNGVVDDSQLPKDRFSAERLKGVDSTLKIQPAKLEDSAVYLCASSLDARGGEKLFFGSGTQLSVL.

The chain joins TRBV19 to TRBJ2-1; 10 nucleotides match TRBD1. Germline CDR1 and CDR2: LNHDA and SQIVND (reference sequence). The CDR3 length is 15 residues. Trimming took 3 bases from V and 10 from J; bases not matched to a gene: 9. This chain's CDR3 is CASSIPGTGDPEQFF. In nucleotides, the CDR3 is TGTGCCAGTAGTATTCCCGGGACAGGGGACCCCGAGCAGTTCTTC.

The J gene is TRBJ2-1, the V gene TRBV5-1; D perhaps matches TRBD1 (5 bases). Germline CDR1 SGHRS, CDR2 YFSETQ. This CDR3 is 16 amino acids long. With 2 bases removed from V and 2 bases from J, the gap between germline ends came to 14 bases. CDR3: CASSFEGAITYNEQFF. The CDR3 DNA is TGCGCCAGCAGCTTCGAAGGGGCTATCACCTACAATGAGCAGTTCTTC.

The chain uses TRBV5-1 and TRBJ2-1, with 14 bases lining up with TRBD2. Germline V CDR1 and CDR2: SGHRS, YFSETQ. The CDR3 loop spans 17 amino acids. Losses at the gene ends were 3 bases for V and 7 bases for J; bases not matched to a gene: 9. The CDR3 protein is CASSSLGTSGGGNEQFF. The CDR3 DNA follows: TGCGCCAGCAGCTCCTTGGGGACTAGCGGGGGAGGGAATGAGCAGTTCTTC. The whole variable domain, filled in from reference TRBV5-1 and TRBJ2-1, reads KAGVTQTPRYLIKTRGQQVTLSCSPISGHRSVSWYQQTPGQGLQFLFEYFSETQRNKGNFPGRFSGRQFSNSRSEMNVSTLELGDSALYLCASSSLGTSGGGNEQFFGPGTRLTVL.

The chain recombines TRBV5-5 with TRBJ1-6; 8 nucleotides match TRBD1. The CDR3 spans 15 residues. V dropped 4 bases and J dropped 8; count of bases not matched to a gene: 8. CDR1 is SGHKS and CDR2 is YYEKEE in the germline V gene (reference sequence). Here the CDR3 DNA reads TGTGCCAGCAGCACCGTGACAGGGGTGGATTCACCCCTCCACTTT. This sequence encodes CASSTVTGVDSPLHF. Full variable domain (rest looked up from reference TRBV5-5 and TRBJ1-6): DAGVTQSPTHLIKTRGQQVTLRCSPISGHKSVSWYQQVLGQGPQFIFQYYEKEERGRGNFPDRFSARQFPNYSSELNVNALLLGDSALYLCASSTVTGVDSPLHFGNGTRLTVT.

Here the CDR3 DNA reads TGTGCCAGCAGCGTAGAAGGTTCTAGCGGGGGGGCCTCGGGGGCCCAGTACTTC. Its protein is CASSVEGSSGGASGAQYF. V usage is TRBV9 and J usage is TRBJ2-5; 12 bases map to TRBD2. Germline CDR1 reads SGDLS; CDR2 reads YYNGEE. V gave up 0 bases and J gave up 9 bases; unmatched junction bases: 15. This CDR3 has 18 residues.

The CDR3 DNA follows: TGTGCCAGCAGCCTCACACTAGCGGGGTTTTACGAGCAGTACTTC. Residues: CASSLTLAGFYEQYF. V is TRBV3-1 (or the pseudogene TRBV3-2) and J is TRBJ2-7; 10 positions match TRBD2. This CDR3 comprises 15 residues. Trimming took 4 bases from V and 4 from J; bases not matched to a gene: 7. Germline CDR1 LGHDT, CDR2 YNNKEL (reference sequence).